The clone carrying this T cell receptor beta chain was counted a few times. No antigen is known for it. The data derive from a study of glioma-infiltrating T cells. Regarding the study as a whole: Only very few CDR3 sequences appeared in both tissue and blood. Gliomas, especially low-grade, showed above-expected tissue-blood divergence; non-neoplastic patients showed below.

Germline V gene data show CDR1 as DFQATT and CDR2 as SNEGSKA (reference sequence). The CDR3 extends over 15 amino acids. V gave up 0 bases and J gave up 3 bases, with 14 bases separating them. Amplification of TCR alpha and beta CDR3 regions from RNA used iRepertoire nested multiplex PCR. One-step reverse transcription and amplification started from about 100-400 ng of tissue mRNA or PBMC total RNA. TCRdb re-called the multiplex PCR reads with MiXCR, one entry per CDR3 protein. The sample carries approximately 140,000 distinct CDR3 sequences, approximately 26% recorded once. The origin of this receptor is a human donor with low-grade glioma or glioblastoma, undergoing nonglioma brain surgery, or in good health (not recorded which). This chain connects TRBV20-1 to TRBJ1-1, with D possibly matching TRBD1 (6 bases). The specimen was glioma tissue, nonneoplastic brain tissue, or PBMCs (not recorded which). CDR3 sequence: CSAREEGGPDTEAFF. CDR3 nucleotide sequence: TGCAGTGCTAGAGAGGAGGGGGGGCCAGACACTGAAGCTTTCTTT.